This is a list of T cell receptor beta chains from one sample in a study of blood T cell repertoires in COVID-19. Here immunoSEQ multiplex PCR was the method, and the copy in TCRdb shows in-frame clones only, minus some. The sample has about 120,000 clones, 82% seen once. Input material: peripheral blood. These receptors were taken from a woman in her 70s with acute or convalescent COVID-19. Each CDR3 is given with its conserved first and last residue. The D gene is left open where the match is weak. Clone size is not always given. Where it is, it says once, few, many or a class for expanded clones.

abundance: -; j_gene: TRBJ1-1; d_gene: -; v_gene: TRBV6-5; CDR3nt: TGTGCCACCTACCGGAGGAACACTGAAGCTTTCTTT; CDR3aa: CATYRRNTEAFF
abundance: -; j_gene: TRBJ1-2; d_gene: TRBD1; v_gene: TRBV9; CDR3nt: TGTGCCAGCAGCGGGGGCCCCACCCAGGGGGGTGGCTACACCTTC; CDR3aa: CASSGGPTQGGGYTF
abundance: -; j_gene: TRBJ1-3; d_gene: TRBD1; v_gene: TRBV6-1; CDR3nt: TGTGCCAGCAGTGGAGGGACAGCAAACTCTGGAAACACCATATATTTT; CDR3aa: CASSGGTANSGNTIYF
abundance: -; j_gene: TRBJ1-2; d_gene: TRBD1; v_gene: TRBV7-2; CDR3nt: TGTGCCAGCAGCTGGGGACAGGATGGCTACACCTTC; CDR3aa: CASSWGQDGYTF
abundance: -; j_gene: TRBJ1-5; d_gene: TRBD1; v_gene: TRBV2; CDR3nt: TGTGCCGGACAGGGGGATAGCAATCAGCCCCAGCATTTT; CDR3aa: CAGQGDSNQPQHF
abundance: few; j_gene: TRBJ1-2; d_gene: TRBD1; v_gene: TRBV7-9; CDR3nt: TGTGCCAGCAGCTTCCAGGACAGGCGGGGCTATGGCTACACCTTC; CDR3aa: CASSFQDRRGYGYTF
abundance: -; j_gene: TRBJ1-3; d_gene: -; v_gene: TRBV9; CDR3nt: TGTGCCAGCAGCGTAGATTCGGGGGGCACGGGAAACACCATATATTTT; CDR3aa: CASSVDSGGTGNTIYF
abundance: few; j_gene: TRBJ1-2; d_gene: -; v_gene: TRBV4-3; CDR3nt: TGCGCCAGCAGTCCGGACAGCTTTTATGGCTACACCTTC; CDR3aa: CASSPDSFYGYTF
abundance: -; j_gene: TRBJ2-3; d_gene: -; v_gene: TRBV19; CDR3nt: TGTGCCAGCTCTTGGTGGGGGCAGGGCACAGATACGCAGTATTTT; CDR3aa: CASSWWGQGTDTQYF
abundance: -; j_gene: TRBJ1-1; d_gene: -; v_gene: TRBV19; CDR3nt: TGTGCCAGTGGATACAGGGATACTGAAGCTTTCTTT; CDR3aa: CASGYRDTEAFF
abundance: once; j_gene: TRBJ1-1; d_gene: -; v_gene: TRBV7-2; CDR3nt: TGTGCCAGCAGCTTAGGGGGGGTGAACACTGAAGCTTTCTTT; CDR3aa: CASSLGGVNTEAFF
abundance: -; j_gene: TRBJ2-3; d_gene: -; v_gene: TRBV6-5; CDR3nt: TGTGCCACGCGAATAGACGCGGGCACAGATACGCAGTATTTT; CDR3aa: CATRIDAGTDTQYF
abundance: few; j_gene: TRBJ1-6; d_gene: -; v_gene: TRBV6-6; CDR3nt: TGTGCCAGCAGTCAGTCGAGGGAAGGTTTTTCTTCACCCCTCCACTTT; CDR3aa: CASSQSREGFSSPLHF